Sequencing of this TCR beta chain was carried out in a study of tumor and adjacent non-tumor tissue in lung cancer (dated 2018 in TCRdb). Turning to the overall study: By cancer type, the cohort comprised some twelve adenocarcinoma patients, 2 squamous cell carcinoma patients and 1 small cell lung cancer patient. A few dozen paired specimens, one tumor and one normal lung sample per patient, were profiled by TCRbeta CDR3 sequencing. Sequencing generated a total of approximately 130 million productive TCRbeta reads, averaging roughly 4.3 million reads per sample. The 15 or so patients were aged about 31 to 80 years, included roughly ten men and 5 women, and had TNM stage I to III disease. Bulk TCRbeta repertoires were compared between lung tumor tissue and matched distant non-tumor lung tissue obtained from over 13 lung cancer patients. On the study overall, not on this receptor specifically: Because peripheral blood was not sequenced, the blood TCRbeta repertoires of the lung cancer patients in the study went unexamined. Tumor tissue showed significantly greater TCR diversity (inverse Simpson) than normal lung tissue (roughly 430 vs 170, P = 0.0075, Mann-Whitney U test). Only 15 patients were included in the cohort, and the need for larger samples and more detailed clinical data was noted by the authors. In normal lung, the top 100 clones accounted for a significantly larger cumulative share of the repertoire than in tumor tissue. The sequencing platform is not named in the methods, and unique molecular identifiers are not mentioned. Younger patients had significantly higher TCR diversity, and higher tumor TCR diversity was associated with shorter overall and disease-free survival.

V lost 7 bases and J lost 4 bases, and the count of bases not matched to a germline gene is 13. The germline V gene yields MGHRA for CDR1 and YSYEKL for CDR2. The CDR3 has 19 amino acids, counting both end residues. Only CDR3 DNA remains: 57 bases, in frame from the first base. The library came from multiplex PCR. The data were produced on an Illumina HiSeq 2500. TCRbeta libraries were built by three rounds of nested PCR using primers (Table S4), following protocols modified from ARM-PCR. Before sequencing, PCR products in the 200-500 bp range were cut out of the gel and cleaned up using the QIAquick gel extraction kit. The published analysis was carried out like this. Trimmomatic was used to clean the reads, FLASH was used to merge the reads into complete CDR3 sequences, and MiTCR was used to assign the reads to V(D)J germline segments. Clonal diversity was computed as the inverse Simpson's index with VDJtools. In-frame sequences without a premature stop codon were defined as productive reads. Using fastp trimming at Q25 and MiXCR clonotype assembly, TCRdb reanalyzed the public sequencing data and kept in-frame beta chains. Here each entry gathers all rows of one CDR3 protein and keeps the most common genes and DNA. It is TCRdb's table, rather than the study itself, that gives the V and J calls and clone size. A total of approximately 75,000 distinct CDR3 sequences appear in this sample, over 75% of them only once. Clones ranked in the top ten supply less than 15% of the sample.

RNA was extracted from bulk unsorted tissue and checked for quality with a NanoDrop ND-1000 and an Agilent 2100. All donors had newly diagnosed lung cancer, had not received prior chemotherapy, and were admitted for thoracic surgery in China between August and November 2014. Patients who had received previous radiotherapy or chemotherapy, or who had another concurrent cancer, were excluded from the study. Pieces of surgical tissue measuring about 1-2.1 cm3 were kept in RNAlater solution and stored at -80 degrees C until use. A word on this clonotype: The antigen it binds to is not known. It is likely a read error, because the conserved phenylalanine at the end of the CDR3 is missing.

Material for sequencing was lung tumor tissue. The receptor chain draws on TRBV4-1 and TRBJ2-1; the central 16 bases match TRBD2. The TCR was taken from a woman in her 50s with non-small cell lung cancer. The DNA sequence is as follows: TGCGCCAGCATCCATCCGGGACTAGCGGGAGGGCCAAGATACAATGAGCAGTTCTCC. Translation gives CASIHPGLAGGPRYNEQFS.